A selection of T cell receptor beta chains follows, all from one sample in a study of CD8 T cells in Susac syndrome. Each CDR3 protein gets one entry after TCRdb re-called the immunoSEQ multiplex PCR reads with MiXCR. Among tens of thousands of distinct CDR3 sequences, around 94% were seen once, and the ten largest hold about 0.3%. The sample consisted of CD8+ T cells from PBMCs. The receptors derive from a human donor in good health. CDR3s include the opening cysteine and the closing phenylalanine or tryptophan. The order of the fields is J gene, D gene, V gene, clone size, CDR3 protein, CDR3 DNA. A D gene is named only where the DNA matches it firmly. Clone size appears in some rows only: once, few, many, or a class for an expanded clone.

j_call: TRBJ2-1; d_call: -; v_call: TRBV28; clone_size: -; cdr3_aa: CASTLSPPNEQFF; cdr3_nt: TGTGCCAGCACCCTATCCCCCCCGAATGAGCAGTTCTTC
j_call: TRBJ1-2; d_call: TRBD1; v_call: TRBV12-3/TRBV12-4; clone_size: -; cdr3_aa: CASSLASDRADYGYTF; cdr3_nt: TGTGCCAGCAGTTTAGCCTCAGACAGGGCCGACTATGGCTACACCTTC
j_call: TRBJ2-2; d_call: TRBD1; v_call: TRBV2; clone_size: -; cdr3_aa: CASTRDPGQVFTGELFF; cdr3_nt: TGTGCCAGCACGCGAGACCCGGGACAGGTTTTCACCGGGGAGCTGTTTTTT
j_call: TRBJ2-1; d_call: -; v_call: TRBV24-1; clone_size: -; cdr3_aa: CATSGLTKSSQQFF; cdr3_nt: TGTGCCACCAGTGGGCTGACCAAAAGCAGCCAGCAGTTCTTC
j_call: TRBJ2-1; d_call: -; v_call: TRBV19; clone_size: -; cdr3_aa: CASSIGPGFAYNEQFF; cdr3_nt: TGTGCCAGTAGTATAGGACCAGGGTTCGCGTACAATGAGCAGTTCTTC
j_call: TRBJ2-1; d_call: -; v_call: TRBV4-1; clone_size: -; cdr3_aa: CASSQGPQQFF; cdr3_nt: TGCGCCAGCAGCCAGGGACCTCAGCAGTTCTTC
j_call: TRBJ2-1; d_call: -; v_call: TRBV5-6; clone_size: -; cdr3_aa: CASSDTTGNEQFF; cdr3_nt: TGTGCCAGCAGCGACACCACAGGTAATGAGCAGTTCTTC
j_call: TRBJ2-1; d_call: TRBD1; v_call: TRBV7-6; clone_size: once; cdr3_aa: CASSLATGWYNEQFF; cdr3_nt: TGTGCCAGCAGCTTAGCGACAGGGTGGTACAATGAGCAGTTCTTC
j_call: TRBJ2-5; d_call: TRBD2; v_call: TRBV11-1; clone_size: -; cdr3_aa: CASSLSSGVLGRRDYSTQYF; cdr3_nt: TGTGCCAGCAGCTTAAGTAGCGGGGTCCTCGGGAGGAGAGACTACAGTACCCAGTACTTC
j_call: TRBJ2-7; d_call: -; v_call: TRBV15; clone_size: -; cdr3_aa: CATSRAAGSESDEQYF; cdr3_nt: TGTGCCACCAGCAGAGCGGCAGGGTCAGAGTCGGACGAGCAGTACTTC
j_call: TRBJ2-7; d_call: TRBD1; v_call: TRBV20-1; clone_size: -; cdr3_aa: CSAKGQGYEQYF; cdr3_nt: TGCAGTGCTAAGGGACAGGGCTACGAGCAGTACTTC
j_call: TRBJ2-3; d_call: TRBD2; v_call: TRBV12-3/TRBV12-4; clone_size: -; cdr3_aa: CASSLARLAEPTDTQYF; cdr3_nt: TGTGCCAGCAGTTTAGCGCGGCTAGCGGAACCCACAGATACGCAGTATTTT
j_call: TRBJ2-2; d_call: TRBD2; v_call: TRBV27; clone_size: -; cdr3_aa: CASSYLAGAGELFF; cdr3_nt: TGTGCCAGCAGTTACCTAGCGGGAGCAGGGGAGCTGTTTTTT
j_call: TRBJ1-4; d_call: TRBD1; v_call: TRBV20-1; clone_size: -; cdr3_aa: CSARPFAGTGSEKLFF; cdr3_nt: TGCAGTGCTAGACCCTTCGCCGGGACAGGCTCTGAAAAACTGTTTTTT
j_call: TRBJ2-7; d_call: -; v_call: TRBV12-3/TRBV12-4; clone_size: -; cdr3_aa: CASLAGGPTDEQYF; cdr3_nt: TGTGCCAGCTTAGCCGGCGGCCCGACCGACGAGCAGTACTTC
j_call: TRBJ1-4; d_call: -; v_call: TRBV7-9; clone_size: -; cdr3_aa: CASSLLQVTNEKLFF; cdr3_nt: TGTGCCAGCAGCTTATTGCAGGTTACTAATGAAAAACTGTTTTTT
j_call: TRBJ2-5; d_call: -; v_call: TRBV7-9; clone_size: -; cdr3_aa: CASSPAQRQETQYF; cdr3_nt: TGTGCCAGCAGCCCGGCACAGCGACAAGAGACCCAGTACTTC
j_call: TRBJ2-5; d_call: -; v_call: TRBV15; clone_size: -; cdr3_aa: CATSQINREETQYF; cdr3_nt: TGTGCCACCAGCCAGATAAACAGGGAAGAGACCCAGTACTTC
j_call: TRBJ1-1; d_call: TRBD1; v_call: TRBV19; clone_size: -; cdr3_aa: CASSALTGSTEAFF; cdr3_nt: TGTGCCAGTAGTGCGCTGACAGGGAGCACTGAAGCTTTCTTT
j_call: TRBJ2-7; d_call: TRBD2; v_call: TRBV3-1; clone_size: -; cdr3_aa: CASSQDRASGGYEQYF; cdr3_nt: TGTGCCAGCAGCCAAGATCGGGCTAGCGGGGGGTACGAGCAGTACTTC
j_call: TRBJ2-4; d_call: -; v_call: TRBV28; clone_size: -; cdr3_aa: CASSIRTTPIAKNIQYF; cdr3_nt: TGTGCCAGTTCGATCAGGACAACTCCCATAGCCAAAAACATTCAGTACTTC
j_call: TRBJ1-6; d_call: -; v_call: TRBV11-3; clone_size: -; cdr3_aa: CASSLGPGHRRERAPLHF; cdr3_nt: TGTGCCAGCAGCTTGGGCCCGGGACACCGGCGGGAGAGGGCACCCCTCCACTTT
j_call: TRBJ1-1; d_call: -; v_call: TRBV18; clone_size: -; cdr3_aa: CASSPSRGTDTEAFF; cdr3_nt: TGTGCCAGCTCACCTTCTAGGGGGACGGACACTGAAGCTTTCTTT
j_call: TRBJ1-3; d_call: -; v_call: TRBV5-1; clone_size: -; cdr3_aa: CASSWDLPGNTIYF; cdr3_nt: TGCGCCAGCAGCTGGGACTTACCTGGAAACACCATATATTTT
j_call: TRBJ2-7; d_call: -; v_call: TRBV7-9; clone_size: -; cdr3_aa: CASSGPGEASSYEQYF; cdr3_nt: TGTGCCAGCAGCGGTCCGGGGGAGGCCAGCTCCTACGAGCAGTACTTC
j_call: TRBJ1-4; d_call: -; v_call: TRBV15; clone_size: -; cdr3_aa: CATSSPEGEKLFF; cdr3_nt: TGTGCCACCAGCAGTCCTGAAGGGGAAAAACTGTTTTTT
j_call: TRBJ1-2; d_call: -; v_call: TRBV3-1; clone_size: -; cdr3_aa: CASSQEEGFGYTF; cdr3_nt: TGTGCCAGCAGCCAAGAGGAAGGGTTCGGCTACACCTTC
j_call: TRBJ2-3; d_call: TRBD2; v_call: TRBV20-1; clone_size: once; cdr3_aa: CSAVGTSGSTTSTDTQYF; cdr3_nt: TGCAGTGCTGTTGGGACTAGCGGGTCGACCACTAGCACAGATACGCAGTATTTT
j_call: TRBJ2-3; d_call: -; v_call: TRBV7-6; clone_size: -; cdr3_aa: CASSSVRRDDGTDTQYF; cdr3_nt: TGTGCCAGCAGCTCCGTACGTCGGGACGATGGCACAGATACGCAGTATTTT
j_call: TRBJ2-7; d_call: -; v_call: TRBV29-1; clone_size: once; cdr3_aa: CSVGSSYEQYF; cdr3_nt: TGCAGCGTGGGGAGCTCCTACGAGCAGTACTTC
j_call: TRBJ1-2; d_call: -; v_call: TRBV2; clone_size: -; cdr3_aa: CASSASLLGPHGYTF; cdr3_nt: TGTGCCAGCAGTGCTTCGCTCTTGGGGCCTCATGGCTACACCTTC
j_call: TRBJ2-1; d_call: TRBD1; v_call: TRBV29-1; clone_size: -; cdr3_aa: CSVEDRGQSSYNEQFF; cdr3_nt: TGCAGCGTTGAAGATCGGGGACAGTCATCCTACAATGAGCAGTTCTTC
j_call: TRBJ2-1; d_call: TRBD1; v_call: TRBV29-1; clone_size: -; cdr3_aa: CSVFTGVGDEQFF; cdr3_nt: TGCAGCGTTTTTACAGGGGTGGGCGATGAGCAGTTCTTC
j_call: TRBJ1-1; d_call: TRBD1; v_call: TRBV7-6; clone_size: once; cdr3_aa: CASSADRANTEAFF; cdr3_nt: TGTGCCAGCAGCGCCGACAGGGCCAACACTGAAGCTTTCTTT
j_call: TRBJ2-7; d_call: TRBD1; v_call: TRBV27; clone_size: few; cdr3_aa: CATRQGNYYEQYF; cdr3_nt: TGTGCCACCAGACAGGGGAACTACTACGAGCAGTACTTC
j_call: TRBJ2-4; d_call: -; v_call: TRBV20-1; clone_size: -; cdr3_aa: CSASPRWGVNIQYF; cdr3_nt: TGCAGTGCTAGTCCGCGTTGGGGGGTTAACATTCAGTACTTC
j_call: TRBJ2-1; d_call: -; v_call: TRBV12-3/TRBV12-4; clone_size: -; cdr3_aa: CASSPRGPGYNEQFF; cdr3_nt: TGTGCCAGCAGTCCTCGGGGGCCAGGTTACAATGAGCAGTTCTTC
j_call: TRBJ1-1; d_call: TRBD1; v_call: TRBV6-2/TRBV6-3; clone_size: -; cdr3_aa: CASSYSGTGAEAFF; cdr3_nt: TGTGCCAGCAGTTACTCCGGGACAGGGGCAGAAGCTTTCTTT
j_call: TRBJ2-7; d_call: -; v_call: TRBV21-1; clone_size: -; cdr3_aa: CASSKVDDSPKSYEQYF; cdr3_nt: TGTGCCAGCAGCAAAGTCGACGACAGCCCAAAGAGCTACGAGCAGTACTTC
j_call: TRBJ1-2; d_call: -; v_call: TRBV5-4; clone_size: -; cdr3_aa: CASRRSEGAGGYTF; cdr3_nt: TGTGCCAGCAGGCGTTCGGAGGGCGCGGGGGGCTACACCTTC
j_call: TRBJ2-2; d_call: -; v_call: TRBV7-9; clone_size: -; cdr3_aa: CASSFSDTGELFF; cdr3_nt: TGTGCCAGCAGCTTTTCGGACACCGGGGAGCTGTTTTTT
j_call: TRBJ2-3; d_call: -; v_call: TRBV30; clone_size: once; cdr3_aa: CAWSAGSGTDTQYF; cdr3_nt: TGTGCCTGGAGTGCGGGCAGCGGTACAGATACGCAGTATTTT